One sample yielded the 30 T cell receptor beta chains listed below, sequenced in a study of T cells in Graves' hyperthyroidism and ophthalmopathy. Researchers took RNA transcripts and amplified the TCR beta CDR3 regions from them. During a first-round RT-PCR of the TCR CDR3, the HTBI primer set was used. TCRdb reprocessed the multiplex PCR reads with MiXCR, giving one entry per CDR3 protein. This sample has hundreds of thousands of distinct CDR3 sequences, with about 15% found just once. The material sequenced was blood. The receptors stem from a woman aged 25 to 39 with Graves' hyperthyroidism that later progressed to Graves' ophthalmopathy.

This chain connects TRBV20-1 to TRBJ2-7; D tentatively fits TRBD1 or TRBD2 (5 bases each). This CDR3 is built from 14 residues. The V end was cut by 3 bases, the J end by 4 bases, with 16 bases between. CDR1 and CDR2 from the germline V gene are DFQATT and SNEGSKA (reference sequence). The chain's CDR3 is CSARDRDGGYEQYF. In nucleotides, the CDR3 is TGCAGTGCTAGGGACCGGGACGGCGGATACGAGCAGTACTTC.

This clonotype was detected many times. J is TRBJ1-4 and V is TRBV28, with 9 bases matching TRBD1. The V segment lost 9 bases and the J segment 0 bases; nucleotides outside the gene matches: 11. The CDR3 loop spans 17 amino acids. CDR1 MDHEN and CDR2 SYDVKM come from the germline V gene. The CDR3 loop is CARSCRDRVATNEKLFF. The CDR3 nucleotides are TGTGCCAGATCCTGCCGGGACAGGGTTGCAACTAATGAAAAACTGTTTTTT.

There are many counts of this clonotype. The J gene is TRBJ2-1, the V gene TRBV28; 14 bases map to TRBD2. Germline V lookup: CDR1 MDHEN, CDR2 SYDVKM. The CDR3 spans 16 residues. The V segment lost 10 bases and the J segment 0 bases; nucleotides outside the gene matches: 5. This CDR3 is CATLGLAGASYNEQFF. The CDR3, as DNA: TGTGCCACCCTGGGACTAGCGGGAGCCTCCTACAATGAGCAGTTCTTC.

This clonotype was seen repeatedly, ten times or more. The chain couples TRBV3-1 to TRBJ2-1, with D maybe TRBD1 (5 bases). V shed 4 bases and J shed 4 bases, with 14 bases lying between them. Germline CDR1 reads LGHDT; CDR2 reads YNNKEL (reference sequence). This CDR3 contains 15 residues. CDR3 bases: TGTGCCAGCAGCCCGAGTATAGGGGTTTACAATGAGCAGTTCTTC. Translated, it gives CASSPSIGVYNEQFF.

This clonotype was seen once. The V gene is TRBV5-6, the J gene TRBJ2-1; the match to TRBD2 covers 12 bases. Germline assignment: CDR1 SGHDT and CDR2 YYEEEE. Trimming cost V 2 bases and J 4 bases; bases outside gene matches: 13. This CDR3 has 19 amino acids. CDR3: CASSFYWGLAGTDYNEQFF. In DNA, the CDR3 is TGTGCCAGCAGCTTCTATTGGGGACTAGCGGGCACCGATTACAATGAGCAGTTCTTC. The entire variable domain, with the rest obtained from reference TRBV5-6 and TRBJ2-1, is as follows: DAGVTQSPTHLIKTRGQQVTLRCSPKSGHDTVSWYQQALGQGPQFIFQYYEEEERQRGNFPDRFSGHQFPNYSSELNVNALLLGDSALYLCASSFYWGLAGTDYNEQFFGPGTRLTVL.

This clonotype was seen more than once but under ten times. The V gene is TRBV9, the J gene TRBJ2-1, with TRBD2 matching 13 bases. The length of the CDR3 is 19 residues. Germline lookup yields CDR1 SGDLS and CDR2 YYNGEE. The V and J ends lost 3 bases and 0 bases, in that order; junction bases with no gene match: 9. Written as DNA, the CDR3 is TGTGCCAGCAGCGCGCCGGGACTAGCGGGGCCCAGCTCCTACAATGAGCAGTTCTTC. It codes for CASSAPGLAGPSSYNEQFF.

The table lists this clonotype with a few counts. The chain links TRBV20-1 to TRBJ2-1; 11 nucleotides agree with TRBD2. Trimming removed 6 bases from V and 3 bases from J; junction bases left unmatched: 7. Per the germline V gene, CDR1 is DFQATT and CDR2 is SNEGSKA (reference sequence). The length of the CDR3 is 15 residues. CDR3 loop: CSARTSGLGYNEQFF. The CDR3 DNA reads as TGCAGTGCCCGGACTAGCGGGTTGGGCTACAATGAGCAGTTCTTC.

The V call is TRBV20-1, the J call TRBJ2-2, with D unclear. This CDR3 spans 11 amino acids. V was shortened by 7 bases and J by 1 base, with 4 bases between the two germline ends. CDR1 and CDR2 from the germline V gene are DFQATT and SNEGSKA (reference sequence). CDR3 in DNA: TGCAGTGGCCGGAACACCGGGGAGCTGTTTTTT. Translated, it gives CSGRNTGELFF.

This clonotype was observed once. The chain has TRBV6-1 and TRBJ2-2, with D possibly TRBD2 on 6 matching bases. CDR1 is MNHNS, CDR2 SASEGT, per germline. Trimming removed 7 bases at V and 4 bases at J, with 7 bases between. The CDR3 runs to 12 residues. CDR3 nucleotides: TGTGCCAGCATGGGACTCACCGGGGAGCTGTTTTTT. Amino acid sequence: CASMGLTGELFF.

The table lists this clonotype with many counts. V and J are TRBV18 and TRBJ2-7; unclear D gene. Trimming stripped 3 bases from V and 7 bases from J, with 16 bases between. This CDR3 comprises 14 residues. Looked up from germline, CDR1 is KGHSH and CDR2 is LQKENI. The DNA for the CDR3 is TGTGCCAGCTCACCTCTCCAGGATACGTGGGAGCAGTACTTC. Its protein product is CASSPLQDTWEQYF.

This clonotype occurred a few times. This rearrangement joins TRBV28 to TRBJ2-4; TRBD2 aligns across 12 bases. The length of the CDR3 is 18 residues. V dropped 2 bases and J dropped 0; count of bases not matched to a gene: 5. From germline, CDR1 is MDHEN and CDR2 SYDVKM. This chain's CDR3 is CASSLQGLAGVAKNIQYF. The CDR3 nucleotides are TGTGCCAGCAGTTTACAGGGACTAGCGGGCGTAGCCAAAAACATTCAGTACTTC.

There are many counts of this clonotype. The V call is TRBV2, the J call TRBJ1-4; a possible D gene is TRBD1 (5 bases). Looked up from germline, CDR1 is SNHLY and CDR2 is FYNNEI. Between the trimmed V and J ends, which lost 5 bases and 6 bases, there was a span of 10 bases. This CDR3 has 13 residues. The CDR3 region is CASSPPTDEKLFF. The DNA for the CDR3 is TGTGCCAGCAGTCCACCGACAGATGAAAAACTGTTTTTT.

In this sample, this clonotype turned up many times. The CDR3 reads CASSFYSNEQFF. The CDR3 DNA reads as TGTGCCAGCAGCTTCTACAGCAATGAGCAGTTCTTC. The chain uses TRBV7-2 and TRBJ2-1, with D hard to call. Trimming removed 3 bases at V and 6 bases at J, with 6 bases between. This CDR3 region has 12 residues. The germline CDR1 and CDR2 sequences are SGHTA and FQGNSA.

A note on this clonotype: A read error may be the cause here, since a much bigger clone is one base away. The J gene is TRBJ1-1, the V gene TRBV28; no definite D call. Germline values: CDR1 MDHEN, CDR2 SYDVKM. The CDR3 length is 11 residues. Trimming left V 3 bases short and J 10 bases short, with 9 bases between. Here the CDR3 DNA reads TGTGCCAGCAGTTTTAAGACCGGAGCTTTCTTT. Translated, it gives CASSFKTGAFF.

V usage is TRBV6-1 and J usage is TRBJ2-2; 10 bases agree with TRBD2. The CDR3 totals 15 residues. V gave up 8 bases and J gave up 4 bases; unmatched junction bases: 7. CDR1 and CDR2 from the germline V gene are MNHNS and SASEGT. CDR3 region: CASYSSGRVTGELFF. DNA for the CDR3: TGTGCCAGCTACTCGAGCGGGAGGGTCACCGGGGAGCTGTTTTTT.

This rearrangement joins TRBV12-3 or TRBV12-4 to TRBJ1-5, with a possible D match to TRBD1 (6 bases). Trimming removed 4 bases at V and 5 bases at J, with 24 bases between. The CDR3 is 18 residues long. The CDR3 region has the DNA TGTGCCAGCAGTTCTGGGCCGGGGGGGGCTCAGGAGGATCAGCCCCAGCATTTT. The encoded protein is CASSSGPGGAQEDQPQHF.

In this sample, this clonotype turned up many times. This chain joins TRBV19 and TRBJ1-1, with D possibly being TRBD1 (5 bases). Germline CDR1 LNHDA, CDR2 SQIVND (reference sequence). The CDR3 extends over 14 amino acids. V lost 5 bases and J lost 4, with 14 bases in between. For the CDR3, the DNA is TGTGCCAGTAGTCACCTGGGGGGGAGCACTGAAGCTTTCTTT. It yields the protein CASSHLGGSTEAFF. Full variable domain (missing parts from reference TRBV19 and TRBJ1-1): DGGITQSPKYLFRKEGQNVTLSCEQNLNHDAMYWYRQDPGQGLRLIYYSQIVNDFQKGDIAEGYSVSREKKESFPLTVTSAQKNPTAFYLCASSHLGGSTEAFFGQGTRLTVV.

On this clonotype: A much larger clone differs from this one at a single base, so this may be a read error. The gene calls are TRBV3-1 and TRBJ2-7, with D unresolved. The CDR3 consists of 14 residues. Germline CDR1 is LGHDT and CDR2 is YNNKEL (reference sequence). CDR3 amino acids: CAISRTTVSYEQYF. As DNA, the CDR3 is TGTGCCATCAGCCGTACGACGGTATCCTACGAGCAGTACTTC.

This clonotype occurred many times. This sequence joins TRBV6-5 and TRBJ1-2; the match to TRBD1 covers 10 bases. CDR1 and CDR2 from the germline V gene are MNHEY and SVGAGI. The CDR3 spans 15 residues. Unmatched junction bases numbered 6, after V lost 4 bases and J lost 4 bases. Here the CDR3 reads CASSLGQGNLYGYTF. CDR3 bases: TGTGCCAGCAGTTTGGGACAGGGGAACCTCTATGGCTACACCTTC.

The chain links TRBV9 to TRBJ2-7; 11 bases match TRBD2. The CDR3 sequence is 15 residues long. V shed 5 bases, J shed 7 bases, and the junction held 11 bases outside the gene matches. Germline CDR1 reads SGDLS; CDR2 reads YYNGEE. The CDR3: CASSERVAGGVEQYF. CDR3 DNA sequence: TGTGCCAGCAGTGAGAGGGTAGCGGGAGGGGTTGAGCAGTACTTC.

This chain connects TRBV7-9 to TRBJ2-3; 13 bases fit TRBD2. CDR3 length: 16 amino acids. Germline CDR1 reads SEHNR; CDR2 reads FQNEAQ (reference sequence). V was clipped by 4 bases and J by 4 bases; unmatched bases: 5. CDR3 sequence: CASSSPTSGRADTQYF. CDR3 DNA: TGTGCCAGCAGCTCCCCAACTAGCGGGAGGGCAGATACGCAGTATTTT. Filled out from reference TRBV7-9 and TRBJ2-3, the complete variable domain reads DTGVSQNPRHKITKRGQNVTFRCDPISEHNRLYWYRQTLGQGPEFLTYFQNEAQLEKSRLLSDRFSAERPKGSFSTLEIQRTEQGDSAMYLCASSSPTSGRADTQYFGPGTRLTVL.

This clonotype appeared a few times. The gene calls are TRBV9 and TRBJ1-2; no reliable D call. The CDR3 length is 13 residues. Germline CDR1 and CDR2: SGDLS and YYNGEE. V was pared by 0 bases and J by 2 bases, with 5 bases between. CDR3: CASSVDQNYGYTF. The CDR3 coding sequence is TGTGCCAGCAGCGTAGATCAAAACTATGGCTACACCTTC.

This clonotype was counted many times. The gene calls are TRBV24-1 and TRBJ1-1; D is perhaps TRBD1 (6 bases). The length of the CDR3 is 14 residues. Trimming left V 4 bases short and J 10 bases short, with 18 bases between. The V gene's germline CDR1 is KGHDR and CDR2 SFDVKD. CDR3 sequence reads: CATSEAGSKGGAFF. The DNA for the CDR3 is TGTGCCACCAGTGAGGCAGGGTCTAAGGGGGGAGCTTTCTTT.

The rearrangement uses TRBV6-1 and TRBJ2-6; D remains ambiguous. V was cut by 6 bases and J by 4 bases, with 13 bases left in between. Looked up from germline, CDR1 is MNHNS and CDR2 is SASEGT. The CDR3 length is 15 residues. The CDR3 coding sequence is TGTGCCAGCAGACTCCGCCGGTCAGGGGCCAACGTCCTGACTTTC. It encodes CASRLRRSGANVLTF.

This clonotype was observed a handful of times. The V and J genes are TRBV19 and TRBJ2-1, with 11 bases lining up with TRBD2. The CDR3 is made up of 14 amino acids. The trim removed 4 bases at V and 9 bases at J, leaving 5 bases unmatched. Germline V gene sequence: CDR1 LNHDA, CDR2 SQIVND (reference sequence). The DNA of the CDR3 is TGTGCCAGTAGTAGGACTAGCGGGTTTGTTGAGCAGTTCTTC. It yields the protein CASSRTSGFVEQFF. The whole variable domain, filled in from reference TRBV19 and TRBJ2-1, reads DGGITQSPKYLFRKEGQNVTLSCEQNLNHDAMYWYRQDPGQGLRLIYYSQIVNDFQKGDIAEGYSVSREKKESFPLTVTSAQKNPTAFYLCASSRTSGFVEQFFGPGTRLTVL.

Many counts were recorded for this clonotype. The chain is built from TRBV12-3 or TRBV12-4 and TRBJ2-7; D may match TRBD1 or TRBD2 (5 bases each). Trimming removed 3 bases at V and 2 bases at J, with 8 bases between. CDR3 length: 13 residues. The CDR3 DNA sequence: TGTGCCAGCAGTTTGAGGGACCCCTACGAGCAGTACTTC. It translates to CASSLRDPYEQYF.

This clonotype was seen only a few times. The CDR3 sequence is CASSPGTDPLSPLHF. The CDR3 region has the DNA TGTGCCAGCAGCCCCGGGACAGACCCCTTATCACCCCTCCACTTT. V gene TRBV7-9 combines with J gene TRBJ1-6; 7 bases align to TRBD1. This CDR3 comprises 15 residues. V lost 5 bases to trimming and J lost 10 bases; unmatched junction nucleotides: 11. Germline V gene lookup returns CDR1 SEHNR and CDR2 FQNEAQ (reference sequence).

Worth noting for this clonotype: No DNA is shown, since the ends of the CDR3 on it are uncertain; the CDR3 is the one TCRdb lists. This sequence joins TRBV9 and TRBJ2-7; the table gives TRBD2 as D, unverified against the DNA. The CDR3 spans 23 residues, counting both ends. Germline assignment: CDR1 SGDLS and CDR2 YYNGEE. The CDR3 sequence is CASTNQTSMYLCASSLEGYEQYF.

This clonotype has just a few counts. The junction and the germline gene differ at one end; a read error may be behind it. The chain is built from TRBV19 and TRBJ1-1; no reliable D call. This CDR3 is built from 13 residues. CDR1 LNHDA and CDR2 SQIVND come from the germline V gene (reference sequence). CDR3: CASSIGQNAEAFF. The CDR3 DNA is TGTGCCAGTAGTATCGGGCAGAACGCTGAAGCTTTCTTT.

This chain uses TRBV28 with TRBJ1-6, with TRBD1 matching 8 bases. The CDR3 runs to 13 residues. The ends lost 10 bases at V and 2 bases at J; junction bases unmatched: 1. Germline V CDR1 and CDR2: MDHEN, SYDVKM. This chain's CDR3 is CANRGTYNSPLHF. In DNA, the CDR3 is TGTGCCAACAGGGGGACCTATAATTCACCCCTCCACTTT.